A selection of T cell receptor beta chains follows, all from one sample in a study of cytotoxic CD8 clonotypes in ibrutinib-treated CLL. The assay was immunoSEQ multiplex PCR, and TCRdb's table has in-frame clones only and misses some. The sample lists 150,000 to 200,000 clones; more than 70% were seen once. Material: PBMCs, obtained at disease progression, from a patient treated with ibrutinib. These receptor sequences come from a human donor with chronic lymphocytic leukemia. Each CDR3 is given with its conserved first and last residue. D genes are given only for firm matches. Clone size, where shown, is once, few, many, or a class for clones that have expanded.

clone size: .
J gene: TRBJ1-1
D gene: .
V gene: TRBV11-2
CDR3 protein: CASSLVGSLNTEAFF
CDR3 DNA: TGTGCCAGCAGCTTAGTGGGCAGCCTGAACACTGAAGCTTTCTTT

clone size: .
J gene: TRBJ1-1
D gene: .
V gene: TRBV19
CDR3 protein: CASTLWDRLGETEAFF
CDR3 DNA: TGTGCCAGTACCCTATGGGACCGCCTGGGGGAAACTGAAGCTTTCTTT

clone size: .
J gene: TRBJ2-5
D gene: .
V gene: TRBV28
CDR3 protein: CASNRWGETQYF
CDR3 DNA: TGTGCCAGTAACAGGTGGGGAGAGACCCAGTACTTC

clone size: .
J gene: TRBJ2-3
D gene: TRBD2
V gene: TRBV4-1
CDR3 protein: CASSKLAGGPSADTQYF
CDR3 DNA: TGCGCCAGCAGCAAACTAGCGGGAGGGCCCTCAGCAGATACGCAGTATTTT

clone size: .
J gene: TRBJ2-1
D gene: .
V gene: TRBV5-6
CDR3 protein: CASSWANRVQNEQFF
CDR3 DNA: TGTGCCAGCAGCTGGGCCAACAGGGTACAGAATGAGCAGTTCTTC

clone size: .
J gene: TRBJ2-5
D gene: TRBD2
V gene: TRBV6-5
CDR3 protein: CASSSLTSGTQETQYF
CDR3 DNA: TGTGCCAGCAGTTCCCTGACTAGCGGGACGCAAGAGACCCAGTACTTC

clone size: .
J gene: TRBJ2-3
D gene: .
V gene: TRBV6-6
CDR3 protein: CASTRDSTDTQYF
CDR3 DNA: TGTGCCAGCACCAGGGACAGCACAGATACGCAGTATTTT

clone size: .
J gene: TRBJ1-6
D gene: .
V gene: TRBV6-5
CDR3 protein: CASSSGREWSPLHF
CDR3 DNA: TGTGCCAGCAGTTCGGGCAGGGAGTGGTCACCCCTCCACTTT

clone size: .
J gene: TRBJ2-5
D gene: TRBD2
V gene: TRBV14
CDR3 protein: CASSHAARTSRSETQYF
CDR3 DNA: TGTGCCAGCAGCCACGCCGCCCGGACTAGTCGATCAGAGACCCAGTACTTC

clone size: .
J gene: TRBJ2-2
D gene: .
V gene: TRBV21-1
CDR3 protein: CASSLPSDRGTGELFF
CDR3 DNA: TGTGCCAGCAGCCTACCTTCGGACAGAGGGACCGGGGAGCTGTTTTTT

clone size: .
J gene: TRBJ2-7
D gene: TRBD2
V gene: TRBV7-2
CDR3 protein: CASSLKAGVGTYEQYF
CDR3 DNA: TGTGCCAGCAGCTTGAAGGCGGGAGTGGGGACCTACGAGCAGTACTTC

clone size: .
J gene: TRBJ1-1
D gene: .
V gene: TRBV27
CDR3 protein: CASSLSGLSRQGIRMNTEAFF
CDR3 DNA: TGTGCCAGCAGTTTATCCGGCCTATCTCGCCAGGGAATTCGCATGAACACTGAAGCTTTCTTT

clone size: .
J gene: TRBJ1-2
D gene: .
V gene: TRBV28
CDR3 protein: CASSAGIYGYTF
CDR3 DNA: TGTGCCAGCAGCGCGGGTATCTATGGCTACACCTTC

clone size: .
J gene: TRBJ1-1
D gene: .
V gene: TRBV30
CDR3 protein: CAWRGTQGRSDTEAFF
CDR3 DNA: TGTGCCTGGAGGGGTACACAGGGACGATCGGACACTGAAGCTTTCTTT

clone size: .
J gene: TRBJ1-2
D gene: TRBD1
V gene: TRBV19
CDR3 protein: CASTRGQGVYGYTF
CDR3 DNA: TGTGCCAGTACCCGCGGCCAGGGGGTCTATGGCTACACCTTC

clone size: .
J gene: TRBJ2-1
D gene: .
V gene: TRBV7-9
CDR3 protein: CASRRKDVNNEQFF
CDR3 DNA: TGTGCCAGCAGACGGAAGGACGTCAACAATGAGCAGTTCTTC

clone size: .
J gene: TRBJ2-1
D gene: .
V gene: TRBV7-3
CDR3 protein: CASSPPSNEQFF
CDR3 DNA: TGTGCCAGCAGCCCCCCTAGTAATGAGCAGTTCTTC

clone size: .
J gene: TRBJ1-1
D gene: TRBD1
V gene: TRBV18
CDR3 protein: CASSPGQLNTEAFF
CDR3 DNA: TGTGCCAGCTCACCGGGACAGTTAAACACTGAAGCTTTCTTT

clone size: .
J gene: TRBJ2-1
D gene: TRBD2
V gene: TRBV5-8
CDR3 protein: CASSESGGNEQFF
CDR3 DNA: TGTGCCAGCAGCGAGAGCGGGGGCAATGAGCAGTTCTTC

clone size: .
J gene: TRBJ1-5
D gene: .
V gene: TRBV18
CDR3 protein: CASSPQADQPQHF
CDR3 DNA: TGTGCCAGCTCACCACAGGCAGATCAGCCCCAGCATTTT

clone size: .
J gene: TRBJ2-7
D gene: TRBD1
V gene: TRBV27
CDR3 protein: CASSSRDRGSEQYF
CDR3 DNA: TGTGCCAGCAGTTCCCGGGACAGGGGTTCCGAGCAGTACTTC

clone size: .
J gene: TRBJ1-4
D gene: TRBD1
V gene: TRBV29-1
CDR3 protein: CSVTGGGTNEKLFF
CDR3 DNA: TGCAGCGTGACAGGGGGTGGTACTAATGAAAAACTGTTTTTT

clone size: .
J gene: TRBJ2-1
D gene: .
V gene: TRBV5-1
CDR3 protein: CASSLGLAPGEQFF
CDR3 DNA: TGCGCCAGCAGCTTGGGGCTAGCGCCCGGGGAGCAGTTCTTC

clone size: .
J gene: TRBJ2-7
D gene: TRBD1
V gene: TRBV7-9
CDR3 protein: CASSLDWSAGGVSFEQYF
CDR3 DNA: TGTGCCAGCAGCTTAGATTGGTCGGCAGGGGGTGTTTCGTTCGAGCAGTACTTC

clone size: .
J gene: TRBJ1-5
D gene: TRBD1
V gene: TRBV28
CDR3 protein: CASRKQGAGGNQPQHF
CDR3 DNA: TGTGCCAGCAGGAAACAGGGGGCGGGTGGCAATCAGCCCCAGCATTTT

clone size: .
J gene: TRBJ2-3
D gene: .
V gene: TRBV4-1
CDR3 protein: CASSQDRWLDTQYF
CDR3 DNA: TGCGCCAGCAGCCAAGATCGCTGGTTAGATACGCAGTATTTT

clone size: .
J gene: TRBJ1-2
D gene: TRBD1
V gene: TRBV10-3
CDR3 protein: CASAGQGNYGYTF
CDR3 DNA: TGTGCCAGCGCGGGACAGGGAAACTATGGCTACACCTTC

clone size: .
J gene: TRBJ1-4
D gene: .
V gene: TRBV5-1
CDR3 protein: CASSLEGRQNEKLFF
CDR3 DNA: TGCGCCAGCAGCTTGGAAGGAAGACAGAATGAAAAACTGTTTTTT

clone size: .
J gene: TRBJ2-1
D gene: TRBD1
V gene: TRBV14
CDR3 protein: CASSLKTGQGARNEQFF
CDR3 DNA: TGTGCCAGCAGCCTTAAAACTGGACAGGGGGCGAGAAATGAGCAGTTCTTC

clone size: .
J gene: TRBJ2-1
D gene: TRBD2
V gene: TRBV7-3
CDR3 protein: CASSLTGGRDLNEQFF
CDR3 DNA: TGTGCCAGCAGCTTAACCGGCGGGAGGGATCTAAATGAGCAGTTCTTC

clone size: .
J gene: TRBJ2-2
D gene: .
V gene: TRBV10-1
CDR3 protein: CASSETSFSGELFF
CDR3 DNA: TGCGCCAGCAGTGAGACTAGCTTCAGCGGGGAGCTGTTTTTT

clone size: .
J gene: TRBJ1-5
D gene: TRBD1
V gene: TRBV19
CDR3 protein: CASSIGQGVDQPQHF
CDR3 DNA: TGTGCCAGTAGTATAGGACAGGGTGTTGATCAGCCCCAGCATTTT

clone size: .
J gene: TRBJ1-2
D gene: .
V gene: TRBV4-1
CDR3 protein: CASSQVPPYGYTF
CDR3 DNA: TGCGCCAGCAGCCAAGTCCCACCGTATGGCTACACCTTC

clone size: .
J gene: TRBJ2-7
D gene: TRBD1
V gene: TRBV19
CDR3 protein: CASSIGGTGVGEQYF
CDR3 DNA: TGTGCCAGTAGTATAGGTGGGACAGGGGTTGGCGAGCAGTACTTC

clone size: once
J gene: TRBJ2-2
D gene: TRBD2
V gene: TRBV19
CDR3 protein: CASRPAGLAVNTGELFF
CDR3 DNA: TGTGCCAGTAGGCCAGCGGGACTAGCGGTTAACACCGGGGAGCTGTTTTTT

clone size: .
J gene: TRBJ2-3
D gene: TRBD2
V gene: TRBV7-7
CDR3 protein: CASSPNQLAGTGGDTQYF
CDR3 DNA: TGTGCCAGCAGCCCGAACCAACTAGCGGGTACAGGAGGGGATACGCAGTATTTT

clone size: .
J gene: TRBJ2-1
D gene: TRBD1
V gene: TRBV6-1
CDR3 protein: CAGGQDGTGGDRQFF
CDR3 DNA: TGTGCCGGGGGACAGGACGGGACAGGGGGCGATAGGCAGTTCTTC

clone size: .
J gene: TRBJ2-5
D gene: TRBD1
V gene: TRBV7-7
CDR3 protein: CASSPGTVGSETQYF
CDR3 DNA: TGTGCTAGCAGCCCAGGGACAGTGGGGTCGGAGACCCAGTACTTC

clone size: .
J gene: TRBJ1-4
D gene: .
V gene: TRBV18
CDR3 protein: CASFTNVGNEKLFF
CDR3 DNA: TGTGCCAGCTTCACCAATGTGGGTAATGAAAAACTGTTTTTT

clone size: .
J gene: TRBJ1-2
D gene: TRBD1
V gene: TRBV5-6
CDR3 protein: CASIGTGYGYTF
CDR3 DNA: TGTGCCAGCATCGGGACAGGATATGGCTACACCTTC

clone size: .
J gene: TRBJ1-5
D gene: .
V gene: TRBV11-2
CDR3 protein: CASSLDGQSNQPQHF
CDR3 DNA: TGTGCCAGCAGCTTAGATGGGCAGTCCAATCAGCCCCAGCATTTT

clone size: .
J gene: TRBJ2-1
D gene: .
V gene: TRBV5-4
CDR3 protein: CASSSSGELVREQFF
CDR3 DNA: TGTGCCAGCAGCTCATCAGGGGAGTTGGTTCGTGAGCAGTTCTTC

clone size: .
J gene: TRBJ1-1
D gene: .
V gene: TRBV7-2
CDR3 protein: CASSLGRTEAFF
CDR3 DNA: TGTGCCAGCAGCTTAGGGCGGACTGAAGCTTTCTTT

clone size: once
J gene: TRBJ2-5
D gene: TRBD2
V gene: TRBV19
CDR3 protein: CASRGLAGEETQYF
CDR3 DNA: TGTGCCAGTAGGGGACTAGCGGGAGAAGAGACCCAGTACTTC

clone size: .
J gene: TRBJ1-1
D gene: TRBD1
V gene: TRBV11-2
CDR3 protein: CASSTGVLGFMNTEAFF
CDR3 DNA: TGTGCCAGCTCTACAGGGGTATTGGGTTTCATGAACACTGAAGCTTTCTTT

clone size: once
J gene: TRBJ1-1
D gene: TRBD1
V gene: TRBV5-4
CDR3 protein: CASSLGQGGVEAFF
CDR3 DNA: TGTGCCAGCAGCCTAGGACAGGGTGGGGTTGAAGCTTTCTTT

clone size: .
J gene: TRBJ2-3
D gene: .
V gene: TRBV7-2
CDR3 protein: CASSLIRGSSADTQYF
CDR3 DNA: TGTGCCAGCAGCTTAATTAGAGGGAGCAGCGCAGATACGCAGTATTTT